This TCR beta chain derives from a study of identical twins. Study-level findings and limits: Not following the same donors, the study drew its conclusions from cross-sectional statistical analysis. Within beta out-of-frame sequences, the excess sharing observed between twins was weaker.

Carrying unique molecular identifiers, the cDNA also gained a universal primer site through template switching. TCRdb passed the 5' RACE reads through MiXCR, listing each CDR3 protein once. The repertoire holds some 1,700,000 distinct CDR3 sequences, with under 35% as singletons. Only a few counts were recorded for this clonotype. Its target is unknown. Germline loops: CDR1 LGHDT, CDR2 YNNKEL (reference sequence). With 7 bases clipped from V and 7 bases from J, the junction kept 7 bases outside the gene matches. The CDR3 totals 13 residues. The rearrangement joins TRBV3-1 to TRBJ2-1; TRBD2 agrees at 7 bases. Sequencing used cord blood. The sequence derives from a newborn girl in good health. The CDR3 DNA follows: TGTGCCAGCACCCACGGGGGGTGGAATGAGCAGTTCTTC. Translation gives CASTHGGWNEQFF.